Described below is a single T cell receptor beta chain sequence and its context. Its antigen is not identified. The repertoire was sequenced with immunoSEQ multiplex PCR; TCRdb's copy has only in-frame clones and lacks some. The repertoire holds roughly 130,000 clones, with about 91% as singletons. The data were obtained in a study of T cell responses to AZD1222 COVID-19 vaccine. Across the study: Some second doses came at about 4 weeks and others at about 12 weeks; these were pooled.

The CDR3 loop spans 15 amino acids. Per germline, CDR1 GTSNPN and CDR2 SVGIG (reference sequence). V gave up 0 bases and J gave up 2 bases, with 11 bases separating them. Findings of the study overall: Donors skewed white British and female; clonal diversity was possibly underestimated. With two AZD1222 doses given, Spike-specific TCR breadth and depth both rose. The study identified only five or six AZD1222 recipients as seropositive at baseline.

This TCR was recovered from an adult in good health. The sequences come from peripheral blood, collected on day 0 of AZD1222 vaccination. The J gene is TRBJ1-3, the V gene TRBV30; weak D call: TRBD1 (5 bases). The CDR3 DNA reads TGTGCCTGGAGTGTACTAAGGGGCCCTGGAAACACCATATATTTT. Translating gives CAWSVLRGPGNTIYF. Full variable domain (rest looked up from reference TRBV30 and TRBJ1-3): SQTIHQWPATLVQPVGSPLSLECTVEGTSNPNLYWYRQAAGRGLQLLFYSVGIGQISSEVPQNLSASRPQDRQFILSSKKLLLSDSGFYLCAWSVLRGPGNTIYFGEGSWLTVV.